The T cell receptor beta chain described here comes from a study of blood T cell repertoires in COVID-19. As for the study in general: Samples of COVID-19 (acute and convalescent) were obtained from the United States, Italy and Spain. In each case, the material was cDNA or gDNA derived from T cells, B-cell-depleted T cells, or PBMCs.

Assay: immunoSEQ multiplex PCR; the TCRdb copy retains only in-frame clones and omits some. The data contain about 55,000 clones, about 87% of them singletons. CDR3 length: 20 residues. V was clipped by 3 bases and J by 6 bases; unmatched bases: 21. Germline CDR1 reads SGHVS; CDR2 reads FQNEAQ. This TCR was sampled from a man between 35 and 55 years old with COVID-19, enrolled during active disease. J is TRBJ1-3 and V is TRBV7-8, with 9 bases aligning to TRBD1. Sequencing was done on a sample of peripheral blood. CDR3 coding DNA: TGTGCCAGCAGCTTCGCAGGGAGAGGGACAGGGAGATTGGGTAAAAACACCATATATTTT. Its translation is CASSFAGRGTGRLGKNTIYF. The variable domain in full, completed from reference TRBV7-8 and TRBJ1-3, reads GAGVSQSPRYKVAKRGQDVALRCDPISGHVSLFWYQQALGQGPEFLTYFQNEAQLDKSGLPSDRFFAERPEGSVSTLKIQRTQQEDSAVYLCASSFAGRGTGRLGKNTIYFGEGSWLTVV.